These 14 T cell receptor beta chains originate from one sample sequenced in a study of T cells after yellow fever vaccination. TCRdb reprocessed the 5' RACE reads via MiXCR and lists one record per CDR3 protein. Among around 340,000 distinct CDR3 sequences, around 13% were seen once, and the ten largest hold about 3%. This specimen consisted of CD4+ T cells sorted from PBMCs, obtained 15 days after the yellow fever booster vaccination. These TCRs come from a man younger than 30 who received the YFV17D yellow fever vaccine.

V is TRBV6-1 and J is TRBJ1-6; the match to TRBD1 covers 10 bases. CDR3 size: 14 residues. In germline, CDR1 is MNHNS, CDR2 SASEGT. Losses at the gene ends were 6 bases for V and 9 bases for J; bases not matched to a gene: 5. The CDR3 region is CASSTGTGASPLHF. The CDR3 DNA follows: TGTGCCAGCAGCACCGGGACAGGGGCTTCACCCCTCCACTTT.

The rearrangement links TRBV10-3 to TRBJ1-6; 9 bases match TRBD1. Germline V CDR1 and CDR2: ENHRY, SYGVKD. CDR3 length equals 12 residues. Trimming removed 8 bases from V and 8 bases from J; junction bases left unmatched: 1. CDR3 coding DNA: TGTGCCATCCGGACAGGGGATTCACCCCTCCACTTT. Encoded protein: CAIRTGDSPLHF.

The V gene is TRBV7-7, the J gene TRBJ2-1; D is unclear. Germline loops: CDR1 SSHAT, CDR2 FNYEAQ (reference sequence). The CDR3 length is 15 residues. V dropped 2 bases and J dropped 6 bases, with 14 bases sitting between them. CDR3 region: CASSLQESPGNEQFF. Written as DNA, the CDR3 is TGTGCCAGCAGCTTACAGGAGAGTCCTGGCAATGAGCAGTTCTTC.

This clonotype was detected only a few times. This chain connects TRBV7-2 to TRBJ2-5; D tentatively reads TRBD1 or TRBD2 (5 bases each). The V gene lost 5 bases and the J gene lost 1 base, with 14 bases spanning the gap. The CDR3 length is 15 residues. Germline-derived CDR1 and CDR2 are SGHTA and FQGNSA. The CDR3 DNA reads TGTGCCAGCAGCCCGCCGGGTGGGGGCCAAGAGACCCAGTACTTC. This translates into CASSPPGGGQETQYF.

The chain combines TRBV12-3 or TRBV12-4 with TRBJ2-2, with D possibly TRBD2 on 6 matching bases. The CDR3 length is 14 residues. The germline V and J ends were trimmed by 0 bases and 6 bases, with 8 bases remaining between them. The CDR3 nucleotides are TGTGCCAGCAGTTTAGCGCGGGATGCCGGGGAGCTGTTTTTT. As protein: CASSLARDAGELFF.

This clonotype was counted a few times. The rearrangement links TRBV6-2 or TRBV6-3 to TRBJ1-2; 9 nucleotides match TRBD1. The CDR3 consists of 15 residues. Trimming took 2 bases from V and 4 from J; bases not matched to a gene: 5. The germline gives CDR1 MNHEY, CDR2 SVGEGT. The CDR3 region is CASSYDGTGSYGYTF. Here the CDR3 DNA reads TGTGCCAGCAGTTACGACGGGACAGGGAGCTATGGCTACACCTTC.

The chain combines TRBV19 with TRBJ2-7; 10 nucleotides line up with TRBD2. The V gene end was trimmed by 6 bases and the J gene end by 2 bases; junction bases not matched to a gene: 4. Germline V gene sequence: CDR1 LNHDA, CDR2 SQIVND (reference sequence). The CDR3 contains 14 residues. The CDR3 DNA follows: TGTGCCAGTAGAATAAGCGGGGGGGCCTACGAGCAGTACTTC. Translated, it gives CASRISGGAYEQYF.

This clonotype was counted many times. The junction and the germline gene differ at one end; a read error may be behind it. The V gene is TRBV7-7, the J gene TRBJ2-1, with D tentatively TRBD2 (6 bases). Germline V gene sequence: CDR1 SSHAT, CDR2 FNYEAQ (reference sequence). The CDR3 is 15 amino acids. In nucleotides, the CDR3 is TGTGCTAGCAGCTCGGATATTGGGACTTACAATGAGCAGTTCTTC. Translated, it gives CASSSDIGTYNEQFF.

This CDR3 reads CASSDRGNTIYF. Written as DNA, the CDR3 is TGTGCCAGCAGTGACAGGGGGAACACCATATATTTT. This chain links TRBV7-8 with TRBJ1-3, with 9 bases fitting TRBD1. CDR1 SGHVS and CDR2 FQNEAQ come from the germline V gene. Trimming removed 6 bases from V and 7 bases from J; junction bases left unmatched: 1. The CDR3 consists of 12 residues.

This clonotype has at least ten counts. The chain recombines TRBV20-1 with TRBJ2-3; TRBD1 might be the D (6 bases). Germline loops: CDR1 DFQATT, CDR2 SNEGSKA (reference sequence). V lost 0 bases, J lost 2 bases, and 12 bases lay in between. The CDR3 spans 15 residues. Here the CDR3 reads CSARDKRGFTDTQYF. In DNA, the CDR3 is TGCAGTGCTAGAGATAAGAGGGGGTTCACAGATACGCAGTATTTT.

V usage is TRBV7-9 and J usage is TRBJ2-3; D is possibly TRBD1 (5 bases). The CDR3 totals 14 residues. V gave up 8 bases and J gave up 0 bases, with 12 bases separating them. Germline CDR1 SEHNR, CDR2 FQNEAQ (reference sequence). This CDR3 is CASSQGISTDTQYF. CDR3 coding DNA: TGTGCCAGCTCGCAGGGTATTAGCACAGATACGCAGTATTTT.

The chain recombines TRBV12-3 or TRBV12-4 with TRBJ2-7; 7 bases map to TRBD1. The CDR3 length is 14 residues. Trimming took 2 bases from V and 2 from J; bases not matched to a gene: 3. CDR3 DNA: TGTGCCAGCAGTTTAATGGGACAGACCTACGAGCAGTACTTC. Translation gives CASSLMGQTYEQYF.

There are a few counts of this clonotype. The chain employs TRBV5-5 and TRBJ1-5, with D hard to call. With 4 bases removed from V and 3 bases from J, the gap between germline ends came to 8 bases. The germline CDR1 and CDR2 sequences are SGHKS and YYEKEE (reference sequence). The CDR3 runs to 13 residues. CDR3 DNA: TGTGCCAGCAGCCTCAACCCCAATCAGCCCCAGCATTTT. Its protein is CASSLNPNQPQHF.

The chain links TRBV28 to TRBJ2-7; tentatively, D is TRBD1 (5 bases). The CDR3 sequence is 15 residues long. The V gene's germline CDR1 is MDHEN and CDR2 SYDVKM. The CDR3 region has the DNA TGTGCCAGCAGTTTAGGTCAGGGTTGGTCCTACGAACAGTACGTC. Residues: CASSLGQGWSYEQYV.